The rows below give T cell receptor beta chains drawn from one sample of a study of blood T cell repertoires in COVID-19. Sequencing used immunoSEQ multiplex PCR; TCRdb keeps in-frame clones, though not all of them. The profile shows about 68,000 clones, roughly 85% of them singletons. What was sequenced was peripheral blood. The receptor set was obtained from a man between 45 and 60 years old with acute or convalescent COVID-19. Each CDR3 is given with its conserved first and last residue. A D gene is named only where the DNA matches it firmly. Expanded clones are given a class, and other clones once, few, many or no size at all.

D gene	V gene	J gene	clone size	CDR3 DNA	CDR3 protein
TRBD2	TRBV11-1	TRBJ2-5	.	TGTGCCAGCAGCGCCACTAGCGGGGGAGAGACCCAGTACTTC	CASSATSGGETQYF
TRBD2	TRBV6-5	TRBJ2-1	.	TGTGCCAGCAGCTCCGGGACTAGCGGGGGAGGTGAGCAGTTCTTC	CASSSGTSGGGEQFF
TRBD1	TRBV7-9	TRBJ1-4	.	TGTGCCAGCAGCCCGGGGACAGACACTAATGAAAAACTGTTTTTT	CASSPGTDTNEKLFF
.	TRBV5-5	TRBJ2-5	.	TGTGCCAGCAGCTTGGTTGTGGGGGGGCAGGAGACCCAGTACTTC	CASSLVVGGQETQYF
.	TRBV5-6	TRBJ2-3	.	TGTGCCAGCAGAATGGGGTGGGGGCCCGCAGATACGCAGTATTTT	CASRMGWGPADTQYF
TRBD1	TRBV27	TRBJ2-3	once	TGTGCCAGCAGTTTAGGCAGGGGGCTCGGTACGCAGTATTTT	CASSLGRGLGTQYF
.	TRBV19	TRBJ2-7	.	TGTGCCAGTAGTTTACGACTGGTCTCCTACGAGCAGTACTTC	CASSLRLVSYEQYF
TRBD1	TRBV5-4	TRBJ1-1	once	TGTGCCAGCAGCCTGACAGGGGCTGAAGCTTTCTTT	CASSLTGAEAFF
.	TRBV24-1	TRBJ1-1	.	TGTGCCACCAGTGATCCTGGGACAGAAGCTTTCTTT	CATSDPGTEAFF
TRBD1	TRBV24-1	TRBJ1-3	.	TGTGCCACCAGTGATTACACAGGGGCGTATGTTTCTGGAAACACCATATATTTT	CATSDYTGAYVSGNTIYF
.	TRBV10-3	TRBJ2-5	.	TGTGCCATCAGTGAGTCGGAGAGCGGGGAGACCCAGTACTTC	CAISESESGETQYF
TRBD1	TRBV2	TRBJ1-3	.	TGTGCCAGCAGCCCTAGACAGGGGGCGCGTGGAAACACCATATATTTT	CASSPRQGARGNTIYF
.	TRBV2	TRBJ2-1	.	TGTGCCAGCAGCGACGGACAGAACAGAGAGCAGTTCTTC	CASSDGQNREQFF
TRBD1	TRBV3-1/TRBV3-2	TRBJ1-6	once	TGTGCCAGCAGCCCCCGGGACAGAGATTCACCCCTCCACTTT	CASSPRDRDSPLHF
TRBD1	TRBV6-5	TRBJ1-4	.	TGTGCCAGCAGTTACTCGATTATCCAGGGGGGTGAAAAACTGTTTTTT	CASSYSIIQGGEKLFF
.	TRBV3-1/TRBV3-2	TRBJ1-4	.	TGTGCCAGCAGTCCGGGGGGGACCTATGAAAAACTGTTTTTT	CASSPGGTYEKLFF
.	TRBV12-3/TRBV12-4	TRBJ1-1	.	TGTGCCAGCAGGGGGGCTATTGAAGCTTTCTTT	CASRGAIEAFF
TRBD1	TRBV11-1	TRBJ1-1	.	TGTGCCAGCAGCCAGTACCAGGGGGTTACTGAAGCTTTCTTT	CASSQYQGVTEAFF
.	TRBV6-1	TRBJ2-5	.	TGTGCCAGCAGTGATAACGCCGGAGGGGAGACCCAGTACTTC	CASSDNAGGETQYF
TRBD2	TRBV24-1	TRBJ2-3	.	TGTGCCACCAGTGATTTTGCTAGCGGGGAGAGAGATACGCAGTATTTT	CATSDFASGERDTQYF
.	TRBV6-5	TRBJ1-4	.	TGTGCCAGCAGTTACTCGGGGGCAACTGGAAAACTGTTTTTT	CASSYSGATGKLFF
.	TRBV5-1	TRBJ2-7	.	TGCGCCAGCAGCTTGGACGGCGCGGGGGCTACCTACGAGCAGTACTTC	CASSLDGAGATYEQYF
TRBD1	TRBV23-1	TRBJ1-5	.	TGCGCCAGCAGTCCCCCCGGGACAGGCGCCAATCAGCCCCAGCATTTT	CASSPPGTGANQPQHF
.	TRBV3-1/TRBV3-2	TRBJ1-6	.	TGTGCCAGCAGCCACCGGGACAAAGGCTCTCTCCACTTT	CASSHRDKGSLHF
.	TRBV9	TRBJ2-3	.	TGTGCCAGCAGCGTATTGCCTAGCAACACAGATACGCAGTATTTT	CASSVLPSNTDTQYF
TRBD1	TRBV6-5	TRBJ2-1	.	TGTGCCAGCAGTTACTCGGGACAGGCCGAGCAGTTCTTC	CASSYSGQAEQFF
.	TRBV6-1	TRBJ2-1	.	TGTGCCAGCAATGAACCCTTCAGGCACAATGAGCAGTTCTTC	CASNEPFRHNEQFF
TRBD1	TRBV27	TRBJ1-5	.	TGTGCCAGCAGTCCCCGACAGGGCTTGTACAATCAGCCCCAGCATTTT	CASSPRQGLYNQPQHF
TRBD2	TRBV7-9	TRBJ2-7	.	TGTGCCAGCAGCTCCTGGTCGGGACTAGCGGGGAGTGTGTACGAGCAGTACTTC	CASSSWSGLAGSVYEQYF
.	TRBV18	TRBJ2-3	.	TGTGCCAGCTCACGTACAGAGACAGATACGCAGTATTTT	CASSRTETDTQYF
TRBD1	TRBV11-3	TRBJ2-4	.	TGTGCCAGCAGCTCCCGGACAGGGAATCACATTCAGTACTTC	CASSSRTGNHIQYF
.	TRBV14	TRBJ1-1	few	TGTGCCAGCAGCCGCGAGTGGTGGGGAGGGGACACTGAAGCTTTCTTT	CASSREWWGGDTEAFF
.	TRBV3-1/TRBV3-2	TRBJ1-2	.	TGTGCCAGCAGCCAAAACCGGGTCCAAATTTATGGCTACACCTTC	CASSQNRVQIYGYTF
TRBD1	TRBV19	TRBJ1-1	.	TGTGCCAGTAACAACAGGGGGCGGGACACTGAAGCTTTCTTT	CASNNRGRDTEAFF
TRBD1	TRBV27	TRBJ1-1	.	TGTGCCAGCAGCGTAGGACAGGAACGAGCTGAAGCTTTCTTT	CASSVGQERAEAFF
TRBD1	TRBV24-1	TRBJ2-3	.	TGTGCCACCAGTCCGATGGGGACAGGGGAAACAGATACGCAGTATTTT	CATSPMGTGETDTQYF
.	TRBV5-1	TRBJ1-4	.	TGCGCCAGCAGCTTGGAAATATTGTCGGAGGGTGAAAAACTGTTTTTT	CASSLEILSEGEKLFF
.	TRBV30	TRBJ1-4	.	TGTGCCGGGATGGGGGGGGCTAATGAAAAACTGTTTTTT	CAGMGGANEKLFF